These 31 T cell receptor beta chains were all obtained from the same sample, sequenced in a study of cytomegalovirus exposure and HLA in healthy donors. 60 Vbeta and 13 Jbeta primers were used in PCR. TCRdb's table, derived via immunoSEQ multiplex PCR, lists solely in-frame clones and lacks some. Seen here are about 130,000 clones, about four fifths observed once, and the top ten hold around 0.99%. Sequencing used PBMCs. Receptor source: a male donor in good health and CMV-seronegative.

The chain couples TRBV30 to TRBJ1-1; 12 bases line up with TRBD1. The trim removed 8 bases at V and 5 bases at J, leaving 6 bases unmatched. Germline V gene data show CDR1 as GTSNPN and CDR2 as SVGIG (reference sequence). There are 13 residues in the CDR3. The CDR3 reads CAGDRGHGTEAFF. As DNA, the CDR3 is TGTGCCGGGGACAGGGGGCATGGGACTGAAGCTTTCTTT. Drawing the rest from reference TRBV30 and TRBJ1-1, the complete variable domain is SQTIHQWPATLVQPVGSPLSLECTVEGTSNPNLYWYRQAAGRGLQLLFYSVGIGQISSEVPQNLSASRPQDRQFILSSKKLLLSDSGFYLCAGDRGHGTEAFFGQGTRLTVV.

CDR3 coding DNA: TGTGCCAGTAAACTAGCGGGGGGGAGCTCCTACAATGAGCAGTTCTTC. The encoded protein is CASKLAGGSSYNEQFF. The J gene is TRBJ2-1, the V gene TRBV19, with TRBD2 identical over 13 bases. V lost 7 bases to trimming and J lost 0 bases; unmatched junction nucleotides: 3. The CDR3 loop spans 16 amino acids. Germline CDR1 LNHDA, CDR2 SQIVND (reference sequence).

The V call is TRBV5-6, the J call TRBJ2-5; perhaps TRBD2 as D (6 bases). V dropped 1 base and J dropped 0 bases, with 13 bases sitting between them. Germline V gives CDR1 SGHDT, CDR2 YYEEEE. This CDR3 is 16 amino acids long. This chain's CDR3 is CASSLFSGEHQETQYF. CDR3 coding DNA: TGTGCCAGCAGCTTGTTTTCGGGGGAGCACCAAGAGACCCAGTACTTC. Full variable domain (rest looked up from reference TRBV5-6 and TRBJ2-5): DAGVTQSPTHLIKTRGQQVTLRCSPKSGHDTVSWYQQALGQGPQFIFQYYEEEERQRGNFPDRFSGHQFPNYSSELNVNALLLGDSALYLCASSLFSGEHQETQYFGPGTRLLVL.

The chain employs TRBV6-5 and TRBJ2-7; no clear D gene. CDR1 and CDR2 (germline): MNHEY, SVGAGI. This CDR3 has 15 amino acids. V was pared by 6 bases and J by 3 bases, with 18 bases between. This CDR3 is CASSPTQLLGYEQYF. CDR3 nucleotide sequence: TGTGCCAGCAGCCCGACACAATTGCTCGGCTACGAGCAGTACTTC.

CDR3 bases: TGTGCCAGCAGTTACTCGACAGGACAGCAAACCTACGAGCAGTACTTC. This gives the protein CASSYSTGQQTYEQYF. The rearrangement joins TRBV6-5 to TRBJ2-7; D perhaps matches TRBD1 (6 bases). The CDR3 is made up of 16 amino acids. Trimming pared 0 bases from V and 2 bases from J, leaving 14 bases between. The germline gives CDR1 MNHEY, CDR2 SVGAGI.

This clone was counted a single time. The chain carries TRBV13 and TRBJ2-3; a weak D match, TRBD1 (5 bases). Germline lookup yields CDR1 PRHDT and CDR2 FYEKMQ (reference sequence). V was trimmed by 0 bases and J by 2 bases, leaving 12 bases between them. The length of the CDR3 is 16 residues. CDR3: CASSLGRAQITDTQYF. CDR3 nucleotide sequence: TGTGCCAGCAGCTTAGGCAGGGCTCAAATCACAGATACGCAGTATTTT.

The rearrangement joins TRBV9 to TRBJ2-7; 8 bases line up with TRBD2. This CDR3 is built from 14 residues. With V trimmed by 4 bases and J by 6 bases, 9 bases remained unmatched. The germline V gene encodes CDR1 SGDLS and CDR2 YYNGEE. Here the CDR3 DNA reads TGTGCCAGCAGCCCACGGGGGGGGGCACTCGAGCAGTACTTC. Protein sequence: CASSPRGGALEQYF.

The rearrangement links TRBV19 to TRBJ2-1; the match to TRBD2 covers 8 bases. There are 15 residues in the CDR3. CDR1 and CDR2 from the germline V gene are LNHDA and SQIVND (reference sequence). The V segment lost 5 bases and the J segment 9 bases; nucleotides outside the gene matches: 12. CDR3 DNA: TGTGCCAGTAGTCAAGCGGGGGCCACCGTTAGTGAGCAGTTCTTC. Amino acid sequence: CASSQAGATVSEQFF.

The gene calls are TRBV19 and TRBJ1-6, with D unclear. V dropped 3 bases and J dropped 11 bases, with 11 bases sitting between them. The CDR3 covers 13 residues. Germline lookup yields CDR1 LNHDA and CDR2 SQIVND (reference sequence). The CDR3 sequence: CASSIAGRTPLHF. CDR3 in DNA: TGTGCCAGTAGTATTGCAGGTCGGACACCCCTCCACTTT.

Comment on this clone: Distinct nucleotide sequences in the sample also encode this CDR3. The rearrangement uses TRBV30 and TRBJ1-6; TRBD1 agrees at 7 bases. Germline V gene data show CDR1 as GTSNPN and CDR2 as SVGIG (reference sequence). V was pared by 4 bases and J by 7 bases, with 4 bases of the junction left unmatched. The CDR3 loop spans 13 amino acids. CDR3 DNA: TGTGCCTGGACCGGGACAGCGAATTCACCCCTCCACTTT. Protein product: CAWTGTANSPLHF.

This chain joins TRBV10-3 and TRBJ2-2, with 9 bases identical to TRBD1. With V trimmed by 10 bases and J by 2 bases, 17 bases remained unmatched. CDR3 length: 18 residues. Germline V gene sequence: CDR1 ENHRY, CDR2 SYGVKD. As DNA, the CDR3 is TGTGCCACCGGCGTGGGACAGGGAGACGGTTACAACACCGGGGAGCTGTTTTTT. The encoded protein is CATGVGQGDGYNTGELFF.

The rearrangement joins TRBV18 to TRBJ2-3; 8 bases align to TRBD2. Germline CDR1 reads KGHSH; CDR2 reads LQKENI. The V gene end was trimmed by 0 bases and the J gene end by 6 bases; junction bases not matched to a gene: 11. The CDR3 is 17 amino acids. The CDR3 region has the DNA TGTGCCAGCTCACCACCGGCTGGGACTAGGTACGCGGATACGCAGTATTTT. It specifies CASSPPAGTRYADTQYF.

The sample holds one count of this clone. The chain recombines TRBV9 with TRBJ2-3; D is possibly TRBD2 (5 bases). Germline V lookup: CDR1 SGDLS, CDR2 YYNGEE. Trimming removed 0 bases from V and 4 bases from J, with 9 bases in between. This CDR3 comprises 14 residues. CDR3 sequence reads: CASSVVEGSDTQYF. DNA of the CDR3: TGTGCCAGCAGCGTAGTTGAGGGATCAGATACGCAGTATTTT.

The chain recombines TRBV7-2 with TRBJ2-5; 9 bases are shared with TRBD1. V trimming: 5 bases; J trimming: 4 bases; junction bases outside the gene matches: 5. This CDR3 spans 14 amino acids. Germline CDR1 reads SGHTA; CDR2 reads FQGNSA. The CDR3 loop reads CASSRDRATETQYF. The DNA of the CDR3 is TGTGCCAGCAGCCGGGACAGGGCTACAGAGACCCAGTACTTC.

The CDR3 nucleotides read TGTGCCAGCAGCACACGGACAGCCTTTAACACCGGGGAGCTGTTTTTT. Residues: CASSTRTAFNTGELFF. The chain recombines TRBV7-2 with TRBJ2-2, with a possible D match to TRBD1 (6 bases). V was cut by 5 bases and J by 2 bases, with 15 bases left in between. In germline, CDR1 is SGHTA, CDR2 FQGNSA. This CDR3 is built from 16 residues.

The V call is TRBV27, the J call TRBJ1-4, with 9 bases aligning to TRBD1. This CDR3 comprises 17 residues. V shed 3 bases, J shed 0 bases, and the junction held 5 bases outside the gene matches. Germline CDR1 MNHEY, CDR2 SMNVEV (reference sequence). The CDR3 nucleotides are TGTGCCAGCAGTTTGGTGGGACAGGGTGCAACTAATGAAAAACTGTTTTTT. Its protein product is CASSLVGQGATNEKLFF.

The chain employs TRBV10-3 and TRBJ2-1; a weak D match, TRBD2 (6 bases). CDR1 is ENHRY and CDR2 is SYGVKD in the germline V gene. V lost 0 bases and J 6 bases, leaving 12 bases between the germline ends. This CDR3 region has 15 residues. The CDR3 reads CAISESAGLTNEQFF. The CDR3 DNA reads TGTGCCATCAGTGAGTCGGCGGGGCTGACCAATGAGCAGTTCTTC.

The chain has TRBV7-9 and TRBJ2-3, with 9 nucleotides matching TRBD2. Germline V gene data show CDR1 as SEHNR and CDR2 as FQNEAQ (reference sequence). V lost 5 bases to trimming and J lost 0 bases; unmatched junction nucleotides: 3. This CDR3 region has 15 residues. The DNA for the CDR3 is TGTGCCAGCAGCCCTAGCGGGGTTAGCACAGATACGCAGTATTTT. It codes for CASSPSGVSTDTQYF.

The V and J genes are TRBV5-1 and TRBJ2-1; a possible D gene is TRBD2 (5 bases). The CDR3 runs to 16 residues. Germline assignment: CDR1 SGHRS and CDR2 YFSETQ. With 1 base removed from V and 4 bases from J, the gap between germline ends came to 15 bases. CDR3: CASSLTWERTYNEQFF. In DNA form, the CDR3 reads TGCGCCAGCAGCTTGACGTGGGAGCGAACATACAATGAGCAGTTCTTC.

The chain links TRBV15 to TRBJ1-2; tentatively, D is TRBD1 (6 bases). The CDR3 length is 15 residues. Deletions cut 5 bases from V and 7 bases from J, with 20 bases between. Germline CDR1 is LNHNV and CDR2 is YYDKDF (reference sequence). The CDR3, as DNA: TGTGCCACCAGCCCACGGCAAGGGGGTGTCTTTGGCTACACCTTC. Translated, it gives CATSPRQGGVFGYTF.

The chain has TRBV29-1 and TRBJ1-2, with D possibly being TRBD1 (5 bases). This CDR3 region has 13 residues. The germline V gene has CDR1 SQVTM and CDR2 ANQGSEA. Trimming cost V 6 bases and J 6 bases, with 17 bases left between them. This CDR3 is CSVDSGGGNGYTF. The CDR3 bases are TGCAGCGTCGATTCGGGGGGTGGGAATGGCTACACCTTC.

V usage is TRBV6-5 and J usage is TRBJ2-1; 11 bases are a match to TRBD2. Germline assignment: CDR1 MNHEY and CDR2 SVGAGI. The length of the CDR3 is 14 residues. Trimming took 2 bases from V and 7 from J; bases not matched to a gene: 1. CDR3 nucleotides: TGTGCCAGCAGTTACCGACTAGCGGGGAATGAGCAGTTCTTC. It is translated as CASSYRLAGNEQFF.

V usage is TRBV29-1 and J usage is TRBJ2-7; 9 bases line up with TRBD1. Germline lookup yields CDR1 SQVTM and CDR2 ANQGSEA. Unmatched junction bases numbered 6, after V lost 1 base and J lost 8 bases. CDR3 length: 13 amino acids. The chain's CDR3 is CSVEAGQGGQQYF. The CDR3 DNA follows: TGCAGCGTTGAAGCGGGACAGGGAGGACAGCAGTACTTC.

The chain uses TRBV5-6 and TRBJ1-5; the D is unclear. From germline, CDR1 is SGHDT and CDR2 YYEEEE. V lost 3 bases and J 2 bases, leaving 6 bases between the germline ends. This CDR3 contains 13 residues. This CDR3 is CASSSGRNQPQHF. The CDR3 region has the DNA TGTGCCAGCAGCTCCGGTCGCAATCAGCCCCAGCATTTT. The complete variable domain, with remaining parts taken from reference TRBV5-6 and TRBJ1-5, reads DAGVTQSPTHLIKTRGQQVTLRCSPKSGHDTVSWYQQALGQGPQFIFQYYEEEERQRGNFPDRFSGHQFPNYSSELNVNALLLGDSALYLCASSSGRNQPQHFGDGTRLSIL.

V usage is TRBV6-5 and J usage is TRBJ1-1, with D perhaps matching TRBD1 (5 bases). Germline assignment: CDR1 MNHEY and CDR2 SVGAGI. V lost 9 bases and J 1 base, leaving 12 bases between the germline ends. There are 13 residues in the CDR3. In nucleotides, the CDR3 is TGTGCCAGTAGCCTGACAGAGAACACTGAAGCTTTCTTT. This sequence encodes CASSLTENTEAFF.

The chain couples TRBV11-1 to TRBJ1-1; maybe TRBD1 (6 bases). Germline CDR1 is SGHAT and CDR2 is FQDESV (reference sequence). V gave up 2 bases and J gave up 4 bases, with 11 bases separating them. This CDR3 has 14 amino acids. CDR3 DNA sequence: TGTGCCAGCAGCTTAACCCGGACAGTCACTGAAGCTTTCTTT. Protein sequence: CASSLTRTVTEAFF.

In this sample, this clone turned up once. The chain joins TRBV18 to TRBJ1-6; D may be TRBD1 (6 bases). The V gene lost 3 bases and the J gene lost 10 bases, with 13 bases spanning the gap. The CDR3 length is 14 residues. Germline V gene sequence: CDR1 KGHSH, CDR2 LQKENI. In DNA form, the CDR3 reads TGTGCCAGCTCACCGGGGCCAGGGGACTCACCCCTCCACTTT. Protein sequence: CASSPGPGDSPLHF.

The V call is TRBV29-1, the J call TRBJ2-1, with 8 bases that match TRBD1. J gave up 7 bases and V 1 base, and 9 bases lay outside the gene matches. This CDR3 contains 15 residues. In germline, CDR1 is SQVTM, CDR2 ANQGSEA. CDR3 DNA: TGCAGCGTTGAAGTAACAGGGGGTAACGGGAATGAGCAGTTCTTC. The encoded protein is CSVEVTGGNGNEQFF.

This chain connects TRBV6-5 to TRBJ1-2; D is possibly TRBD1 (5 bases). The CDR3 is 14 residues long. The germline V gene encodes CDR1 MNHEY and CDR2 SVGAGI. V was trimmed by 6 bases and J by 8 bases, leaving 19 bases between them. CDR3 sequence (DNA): TGTGCCAGCAGACGTGCGGGGACCGAGCGGGGCTACACCTTC. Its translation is CASRRAGTERGYTF.

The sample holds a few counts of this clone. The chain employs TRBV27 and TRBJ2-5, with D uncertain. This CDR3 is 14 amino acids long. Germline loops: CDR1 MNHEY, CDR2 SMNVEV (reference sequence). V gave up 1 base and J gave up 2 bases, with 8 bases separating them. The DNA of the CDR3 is TGTGCCAGCAGTTTATTGGGCCCTCAAGAGACCCAGTACTTC. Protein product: CASSLLGPQETQYF.

The CDR3 here is CASTPRGGSYNEQFF. The CDR3 coding sequence is TGTGCCAGCACCCCCAGGGGTGGCTCCTACAATGAGCAGTTCTTC. The chain employs TRBV5-4 and TRBJ2-1; possible D gene TRBD1, 6 bases. This CDR3 has 15 residues. The V gene lost 6 bases and the J gene lost 0 bases, with 13 bases spanning the gap. Germline CDR1 reads SGHNT; CDR2 reads YYREEE (reference sequence).